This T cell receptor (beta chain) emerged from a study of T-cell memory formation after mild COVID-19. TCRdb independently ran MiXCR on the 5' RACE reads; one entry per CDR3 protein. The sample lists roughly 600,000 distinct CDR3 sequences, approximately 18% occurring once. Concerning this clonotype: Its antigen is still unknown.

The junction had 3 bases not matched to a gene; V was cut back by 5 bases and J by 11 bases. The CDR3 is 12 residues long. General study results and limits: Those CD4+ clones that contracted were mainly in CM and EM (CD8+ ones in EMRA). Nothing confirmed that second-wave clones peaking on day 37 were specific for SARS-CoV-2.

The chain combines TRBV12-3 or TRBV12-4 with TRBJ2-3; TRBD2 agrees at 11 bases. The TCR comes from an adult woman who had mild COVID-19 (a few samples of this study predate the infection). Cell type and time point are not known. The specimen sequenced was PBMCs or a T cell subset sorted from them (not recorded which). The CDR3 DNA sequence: TGTGCCAGCAGTACTGGGACTAGCGGGCAGTATTTT. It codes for CASSTGTSGQYF.